Below are 5 T cell receptor beta chains sequenced from a single sample in a study of Ad26.COV2.S vaccination and SARS-CoV-2 variants. Sample treatment: some 19 received Ad26.COV2.S at low or high dose, single or two shots; about five received placebo; per-sample allocation not given. Sample collection was performed on day 63 after the first vaccine or placebo injection. Clones were read by immunoSEQ multiplex PCR, and TCRdb kept only the in-frame ones, dropping some. Of roughly 500,000 clones listed, approximately 92% are singletons. The sequenced sample was peripheral blood, obtained in a trial of Ad26.COV2.S vaccine versus placebo. All receptors derive from a person aged 18-60 years who received the Ad26.COV2.S COVID-19 vaccine or a placebo.

The V call is TRBV10-3, the J call TRBJ2-7; TRBD2 matches at 9 bases. With 3 bases clipped from V and 1 base from J, the junction kept 4 bases outside the gene matches. The CDR3 is 15 residues long. CDR1 ENHRY and CDR2 SYGVKD come from the germline V gene. The CDR3 DNA follows: TGTGCCATCAGTGAACCGGGACTAGCTTCCTACGAGCAGTACGTC. Protein sequence: CAISEPGLASYEQYV.

The rearrangement links TRBV7-2 to TRBJ2-3, with D unclear. CDR1 SGHTA and CDR2 FQGNSA come from the germline V gene. Trimming pared 0 bases from V and 2 bases from J, leaving 6 bases between. The CDR3 spans 14 residues. This chain's CDR3 is CASSLARHTDTQYF. The DNA of the CDR3 is TGTGCCAGCAGCTTAGCCCGCCACACAGATACGCAGTATTTT.

This clone was found once. The chain recombines TRBV20-1 with TRBJ2-1; D call uncertain. Germline loops: CDR1 DFQATT, CDR2 SNEGSKA (reference sequence). The CDR3 runs to 11 residues. Trimming cost V 1 base and J 7 bases, with 5 bases left between them. The CDR3 coding sequence is TGCAGTGCTAGAGCCCATAATGAGCAGTTCTTC. Amino acid sequence: CSARAHNEQFF.

V and J are TRBV5-1 and TRBJ2-1, with 10 bases fitting TRBD1. The CDR3 loop spans 16 amino acids. CDR1 is SGHRS and CDR2 is YFSETQ in the germline V gene. With 3 bases clipped from V and 5 bases from J, the junction kept 8 bases outside the gene matches. DNA for the CDR3: TGCGCCAGCAGCTGGAGGGGTGGACAGGGGGACAATGAGCAGTTCTTC. This codes for CASSWRGGQGDNEQFF.

The chain recombines TRBV3-1 (or the pseudogene TRBV3-2) with TRBJ1-1; possible D gene TRBD1, 5 bases. V lost 3 bases and J 14 bases, leaving 25 bases between the germline ends. Germline V gives CDR1 LGHDT, CDR2 YNNKEL (reference sequence). CDR3 length equals 15 residues. The CDR3 DNA reads as TGTGCCAGCAGCCAGGCTCGAGTGGGGCCCGCCGAGAGATTCTTT. This translates into CASSQARVGPAERFF.